One and the same sample provided the 3 T cell receptor beta chains below, sequenced in a study of human T cells and chemical hapten exposure. The time point here: pre-sensitization, week 0. The treatment was: therapeutic diphenylcyclopropenone sensitization with weekly scalp DPC. From the RACE reads, TCRdb called clonotypes with MiXCR, one entry per CDR3 protein. There are 250,000 or so distinct CDR3 sequences in the sample; approximately 8.6% occur only once, and 2% to 3% lies in the top ten. The sample was whole blood, taken in connection with sensitization to the hapten diphenylcyclopropenone (DPC). These receptor sequences come from a woman in her thirties or forties with alopecia areata. Some clones in this sample may be carry-over from other donors' samples.

This clonotype was counted at least ten times. The chain is built from TRBV7-6 and TRBJ2-1; D possibly matches TRBD1 or TRBD2 (5 bases each). CDR1 SGHVS and CDR2 FNYEAQ come from the germline V gene. The ends were cut back, 3 bases at V and 7 bases at J, with 16 bases in the middle. This CDR3 has 15 amino acids. In DNA, the CDR3 is TGTGCCAGCAGCTTTGATCCGGGACGGAGAAATGAGCAGTTCTTC. This sequence encodes CASSFDPGRRNEQFF.

This chain links TRBV6-5 with TRBJ1-5; no definite D call. The CDR3 is made up of 15 amino acids. CDR1 is MNHEY and CDR2 is SVGAGI in the germline V gene. The V gene lost 0 bases and the J gene lost 2 bases, with 8 bases spanning the gap. Written as DNA, the CDR3 is TGTGCCAGCAGTTACTCGGCCCAGGGCAATCAGCCCCAGCATTTT. Protein product: CASSYSAQGNQPQHF.

The rearrangement uses TRBV7-2 and TRBJ1-3; D uncertain. The CDR3 sequence is 16 residues long. V shed 1 base and J shed 4 bases, with 14 bases lying between them. CDR1 and CDR2 (germline): SGHTA, FQGNSA. DNA for the CDR3: TGTGCCAGCAGCTTAGTTGGAACGGAACTCGGAAACACCATATATTTT. Amino acid sequence: CASSLVGTELGNTIYF.